The 29 T cell receptor beta chains below come from one sample, sequenced in a study of CD8+CD57+ T cells in acquired aplastic anemia. Flow cytometry had shown expanded CD8+CD57+ cells in the patients chosen for sequencing. The template used for profiling TCR beta VDJ and CDR3 was genomic DNA. Each CDR3 protein gets one entry after TCRdb re-called the reads with MiXCR. The table has 150,000 to 170,000 distinct CDR3 sequences, about 48% seen once. Sequencing was done on a sample of sorted CD4+, CD8+, or CD8+CD57+ T cells (not recorded which) from PBMCs. Receptors originate from a human donor with aplastic anemia.

V usage is TRBV10-2 and J usage is TRBJ2-3; 12 nucleotides line up with TRBD2. Trimming cost V 6 bases and J 6 bases; bases outside gene matches: 10. The CDR3 totals 16 residues. CDR1 and CDR2 from the germline V gene are WSHSY and SAAADI. The CDR3 DNA sequence: TGCGCCAGCAGCCGGCTAGCGGGGGGGCCGAGGGATACGCAGTATTTT. It translates to CASSRLAGGPRDTQYF.

At least ten counts were recorded for this clonotype. The V call is TRBV11-1, the J call TRBJ1-2; 8 bases are shared with TRBD1. The CDR3 length is 17 residues. Germline CDR1 and CDR2: SGHAT and FQDESV (reference sequence). Trimming at V came to 2 bases and at J to 6 bases, leaving 14 bases not matched to a gene. CDR3 residues: CASSLSSFQGANNGYTF. The CDR3 DNA is TGTGCCAGCAGCTTAAGTTCCTTCCAGGGGGCGAATAATGGCTACACCTTC.

In its sample, this clonotype was seen a few times. This chain joins TRBV2 and TRBJ1-6; D remains unclear. Between the trimmed V and J ends, which lost 8 bases and 6 bases, there was a span of 8 bases. Germline CDR1 is SNHLY and CDR2 is FYNNEI. The CDR3 extends over 12 amino acids. As DNA, the CDR3 is TGTGCCAGCGGGGTTGGTAATTCACCCCTCCACTTT. It encodes CASGVGNSPLHF.

The chain couples TRBV19 to TRBJ1-1; D might be TRBD1 (5 bases). Looked up from germline, CDR1 is LNHDA and CDR2 is SQIVND (reference sequence). Trimming removed 2 bases at V and 4 bases at J, with 8 bases between. CDR3 length: 13 amino acids. CDR3 in amino acids: CASSISGITEAFF. The CDR3 region has the DNA TGTGCCAGTAGTATATCAGGGATCACTGAAGCTTTCTTT.

The rearrangement joins TRBV15 to TRBJ2-1; weak D call: TRBD1 (5 bases). Trimming removed 7 bases from V and 3 bases from J, with 10 bases in between. This CDR3 is built from 13 residues. Germline loops: CDR1 LNHNV, CDR2 YYDKDF (reference sequence). The CDR3 sequence: CATTSGYYNEQFF. The CDR3 coding sequence is TGTGCCACCACCTCAGGGTACTACAATGAGCAGTTCTTC.

For this clonotype: The junction departs from the called germline gene at one end, perhaps through a read error. The V call is TRBV24-1, the J call TRBJ2-2; 11 bases are a match to TRBD1. This CDR3 has 16 amino acids. Per the germline V gene, CDR1 is KGHDR and CDR2 is SFDVKD. CDR3 nucleotides: TGTGCCAGCAGCCTAAGGACAGGGGGCGCAACCGGGGAGCTGGTTTTT. Translated, it gives CASSLRTGGATGELVF.

V gene TRBV10-3 combines with J gene TRBJ2-7; no definite D call. Germline CDR1 reads ENHRY; CDR2 reads SYGVKD. This CDR3 has 14 residues. Trimming stripped 2 bases from V and 6 bases from J, with 14 bases between. The DNA of the CDR3 is TGTGCCATCAGTGAGCCGGTCGGTAGTGCCGAGCAGTACTTC. Its protein product is CAISEPVGSAEQYF.

The chain is built from TRBV11-1 and TRBJ2-3; TRBD2 matches at 7 bases. The junction had 10 bases not matched to a gene; V was cut back by 7 bases and J by 0 bases. Germline assignment: CDR1 SGHAT and CDR2 FQDESV (reference sequence). This CDR3 has 16 amino acids. For the CDR3, the DNA is TGTGCCAGCACCCTACCAGGGCGGGAGAGCACAGATACGCAGTATTTT. It yields the protein CASTLPGRESTDTQYF.

The J gene is TRBJ2-5, the V gene TRBV7-8; D remains ambiguous. The germline V and J ends were trimmed by 1 base and 5 bases, with 11 bases remaining between them. This CDR3 comprises 14 residues. CDR1 is SGHVS, CDR2 FQNEAQ, per germline. CDR3 sequence reads: CASSLGPLRETQYF. The CDR3 DNA reads as TGTGCCAGCAGCTTAGGGCCCCTTCGGGAGACCCAGTACTTC. The full variable domain, with the rest looked up from reference TRBV7-8 and TRBJ2-5, is GAGVSQSPRYKVAKRGQDVALRCDPISGHVSLFWYQQALGQGPEFLTYFQNEAQLDKSGLPSDRFFAERPEGSVSTLKIQRTQQEDSAVYLCASSLGPLRETQYFGPGTRLLVL.

The V and J genes are TRBV19 and TRBJ1-2; the D is unclear. With 11 bases removed from V and 0 bases from J, the gap between germline ends came to 16 bases. This CDR3 spans 14 amino acids. Germline-derived CDR1 and CDR2 are LNHDA and SQIVND (reference sequence). CDR3 sequence reads: CAVEERGANYGYTF. CDR3 coding DNA: TGTGCCGTAGAGGAGCGAGGTGCTAACTATGGCTACACCTTC.

This clonotype was picked up many times. The chain couples TRBV7-9 to TRBJ1-1; D call uncertain. Germline V CDR1 and CDR2: SEHNR, FQNEAQ (reference sequence). V lost 6 bases to trimming and J lost 1 base, with 18 bases between them. The CDR3 has 16 residues. The CDR3 DNA reads as TGTGCCAGCAGGTCGCCGGGCCCACCGTGGAACACTGAAGCTTTCTTT. Translating gives CASRSPGPPWNTEAFF.

This clonotype has a count of ten or more. The chain is built from TRBV29-1 and TRBJ1-2; 8 nucleotides agree with TRBD1. Germline V gives CDR1 SQVTM, CDR2 ANQGSEA. The junction had 4 bases not matched to a gene; V was cut back by 2 bases and J by 2 bases. This CDR3 is built from 14 residues. CDR3 DNA sequence: TGCAGCGTTGAAACCCGACAGGGGAACTATGGCTACACCTTC. It translates to CSVETRQGNYGYTF.

The rearrangement uses TRBV12-3 or TRBV12-4 and TRBJ1-2, with D unresolved. The CDR3 consists of 11 residues. The ends were cut back, 5 bases at V and 8 bases at J, with 9 bases in the middle. For the CDR3, the DNA is TGTGCCAGCAGTACACGCTCCGGCTACACCTTC. It specifies CASSTRSGYTF.

This clonotype came up many times. The chain links TRBV7-9 to TRBJ1-2, with 9 bases matching TRBD1. Germline loops: CDR1 SEHNR, CDR2 FQNEAQ (reference sequence). The CDR3 is 12 amino acids. V shed 10 bases and J 4 bases; nucleotides not matched to a gene: 4. The DNA of the CDR3 is TGTGCCACCCCGGACAGGGGCTATGGCTACACCTTC. Amino acids: CATPDRGYGYTF.

With regard to this clonotype: No conserved phenylalanine or tryptophan is present at the end of the CDR3, so a read error is the likely explanation. V is TRBV12-3 or TRBV12-4 and J is TRBJ1-6; weak D call: TRBD1 (6 bases). This CDR3 is built from 16 residues. V was shortened by 2 bases and J by 7 bases, with 15 bases between the two germline ends. The CDR3 coding sequence is TGTGCCAGCAGTTTAATTCTGTCGGGGGCCAATTCACCCCTCCACTCT. Translation: CASSLILSGANSPLHS.

Here the CDR3 DNA reads TGTGCCAGCAGCTTCAGGGAAGGCACTGAAGCTTTCTTT. Its protein is CASSFREGTEAFF. V and J are TRBV7-9 and TRBJ1-1; tentatively, D is TRBD1 (5 bases). This CDR3 is 13 amino acids long. The germline V gene encodes CDR1 SEHNR and CDR2 FQNEAQ (reference sequence). V was clipped by 3 bases and J by 4 bases, with 9 bases between them.

J is TRBJ1-1 and V is TRBV20-1; D is unclear. The CDR3 consists of 12 residues. CDR1 DFQATT and CDR2 SNEGSKA come from the germline V gene (reference sequence). With 8 bases removed from V and 4 bases from J, the gap between germline ends came to 14 bases. CDR3 sequence (DNA): TGCAGTTTAGAGGGCAAGGCCACTGAAGCTTTCTTT. Protein product: CSLEGKATEAFF.

This clonotype was picked up a small number of times. The chain links TRBV7-3 to TRBJ2-1; D not resolved. The CDR3 is made up of 12 amino acids. V was pared by 0 bases and J by 7 bases, with 4 bases between. Germline CDR1 is SGHTA and CDR2 is FQGTGA. CDR3 nucleotides: TGTGCCAGCAGCTTAACGCGGAATGAGCAGTTCTTC. This gives the protein CASSLTRNEQFF.

This clonotype came up many times. The genes are TRBV9 and TRBJ2-3; tentative D call: TRBD2 (7 bases). V lost 3 bases and J 2 bases, leaving 13 bases between the germline ends. Germline CDR1 SGDLS, CDR2 YYNGEE. This CDR3 has 15 residues. CDR3 nucleotide sequence: TGTGCCAGCAGCGAGCGGGGACACTCCACAGATACGCAGTATTTT. Its protein is CASSERGHSTDTQYF. Full variable domain (remainder filled in from reference TRBV9 and TRBJ2-3): DSGVTQTPKHLITATGQRVTLRCSPRSGDLSVYWYQQSLDQGLQFLIQYYNGEERAKGNILERFSAQQFPDLHSELNLSSLELGDSALYFCASSERGHSTDTQYFGPGTRLTVL.

V usage is TRBV29-1 and J usage is TRBJ1-1, with D perhaps matching TRBD1 (6 bases). The germline V gene encodes CDR1 SQVTM and CDR2 ANQGSEA. The CDR3 is 13 residues long. Between the trimmed V and J ends, which lost 8 bases and 1 base, there was a span of 14 bases. The CDR3 sequence is CSPYGQPNTEAFF. The DNA of the CDR3 is TGCAGCCCCTACGGACAGCCGAACACTGAAGCTTTCTTT.

The rearrangement joins TRBV25-1 to TRBJ2-3; 7 nucleotides align to TRBD1. The CDR3 has 14 residues. Germline V gene data show CDR1 as MGHDK and CDR2 as SYGVNS. V dropped 3 bases and J dropped 4; count of bases not matched to a gene: 4. The CDR3, as DNA: TGTGCCAGCAGTGATGACAGGGTAGCAGATACGCAGTATTTT. This translates into CASSDDRVADTQYF.

This clonotype was counted a single time. The genes are TRBV7-2 and TRBJ2-5, with TRBD2 matching over 10 bases. Germline V gene sequence: CDR1 SGHTA, CDR2 FQGNSA. J gave up 4 bases and V 0 bases, and 8 bases lay outside the gene matches. This CDR3 comprises 17 residues. The CDR3 loop is CASSLAPAGGQRETQYF. DNA of the CDR3: TGTGCCAGCAGCTTAGCCCCAGCGGGGGGGCAGAGAGAGACCCAGTACTTC.

The CDR3 sequence is CSARRGATNEKLFF. CDR3 bases: TGCAGTGCTAGGCGGGGGGCAACTAATGAAAAACTGTTTTTT. The chain is built from TRBV20-1 and TRBJ1-4; maybe TRBD1 (5 bases). The CDR3 length is 14 residues. V was shortened by 3 bases and J by 0 bases, with 8 bases between the two germline ends. In germline, CDR1 is DFQATT, CDR2 SNEGSKA (reference sequence).

As to this clonotype: Compared with germline, one end of the junction differs, possibly owing to a read error. This chain uses TRBV9 with TRBJ2-5; TRBD2 agrees at 9 bases. CDR1 is SGDLS and CDR2 is YYNGEE in the germline V gene. This CDR3 is 17 amino acids long. The CDR3 region is CASSRTPSGEVQGTQYF. The CDR3 bases are TGTGCCAGCAGCAGAACTCCTAGCGGGGAGGTCCAAGGGACCCAGTACTTC.

This clonotype has a count of ten or more. This sequence joins TRBV9 and TRBJ2-5; perhaps D is TRBD1 or TRBD2 (5 bases each). Trimming stripped 1 base from V and 5 bases from J, with 9 bases between. The CDR3 contains 13 residues. Germline CDR1 reads SGDLS; CDR2 reads YYNGEE. The CDR3 reads CASSVKGDETQYF. For the CDR3, the DNA is TGTGCCAGCAGCGTAAAAGGGGACGAGACCCAGTACTTC.

This chain links TRBV7-3 with TRBJ2-7; D may be TRBD1 (5 bases). The length of the CDR3 is 17 residues. Germline V gene data show CDR1 as SGHTA and CDR2 as FQGTGA. The V end was cut by 0 bases, the J end by 7 bases, with 22 bases between. In DNA, the CDR3 is TGTGCCAGCAGCTTAACGGAAAACAGGCGAGGCGGTCAGGAGCAGTACTTC. This gives the protein CASSLTENRRGGQEQYF.

This clonotype was counted many times. As DNA, the CDR3 is TGTGCCAGCCAGGGACAGTACTATGGCTACACCTTC. It is translated as CASQGQYYGYTF. The J gene is TRBJ1-2, the V gene TRBV2; 7 bases are shared with TRBD1. The germline V gene has CDR1 SNHLY and CDR2 FYNNEI. The CDR3 sequence is 12 residues long. With 8 bases clipped from V and 3 bases from J, the junction kept 3 bases outside the gene matches.

This clonotype occurred many times. The chain carries TRBV7-6 and TRBJ2-1, with D unclear. The V gene's germline CDR1 is SGHVS and CDR2 FNYEAQ. The CDR3 is 15 amino acids. V lost 1 base, J lost 6 bases, and 13 bases lay in between. CDR3 protein: CASSLDPTERNEQFF. Here the CDR3 DNA reads TGTGCCAGCAGCTTAGATCCCACAGAACGCAATGAGCAGTTCTTC.

This clonotype occurred many times. The DNA for the CDR3 is TGTGCCAGCAGTGAGACAGCTAACTATGGCTACACCTTC. It yields the protein CASSETANYGYTF. The chain combines TRBV6-4 with TRBJ1-2; TRBD1 is a possible D gene (5 bases). CDR1 and CDR2 (germline): MRHNA, SNTAGT. The CDR3 contains 13 residues. Trimming removed 3 bases from V and 0 bases from J, with 5 bases in between.